This T cell receptor beta chain was identified in a study of T cells in Graves' hyperthyroidism and ophthalmopathy (dated by TCRdb to between 2018 and 2021). About the investigation overall: Peripheral blood samples were taken at the time of initial diagnosis, prior to any treatment. The 100 discovery patients were randomly split 7:3 into training and test sets. Once sampling was done, hyperthyroidism patients were given methimazole at a starting dose of 30 mg daily, whereas ophthalmopathy patients were given high-dose intravenous methylprednisolone. An independent validation cohort of 18 to 20 hyperthyroidism patients and about 15 patients who later progressed to ophthalmopathy tested prospective prediction of ophthalmopathy. A discovery cohort of about a hundred patients, 43 with Graves' ophthalmopathy and 55 to 60 with stable Graves' hyperthyroidism, was used to find distinguishing TCR V-J signatures. The paper describes TCR Vbeta CDR3 sequencing of 130 to 150 peripheral blood samples, made up of about 40 ophthalmopathy patients, approximately 76 hyperthyroidism patients and 17 progressor patients. In about 6 Graves' hyperthyroidism patients, the study also compared T-cell repertoires from thyroid tissue with T-cell repertoires from blood. The study at large found these results: During validation, the model predicted progression to ophthalmopathy a median of around six months ahead of onset, with almost 71% sensitivity and less than 85% specificity. No statistical method was used to fix the sample size in advance, and group allocation was not hidden from the investigators. Most expanded thyroid clonotypes (frequency above 0.001) were also found in blood, which suggests that blood repertoires may mirror thyroid immune responses. A model built on a 13 V-J signature distinguished ophthalmopathy from stable hyperthyroidism, reaching about 88% sensitivity and about 81% specificity in cross-validation and 80%/75% in testing.

The germline V gene (reference sequence) supplies CDR1 SEHNR and CDR2 FQNEAQ. The CDR3 numbers 15 residues from cysteine through phenylalanine. Kept here is only the CDR3 DNA, which spans 45 bases and is read in frame from base 1. Trimming at the junction amounts to 0 bases on V and 4 bases on J, and the germline ends lie 11 bases apart. Graves' hyperthyroidism was defined as stable when no progression to ophthalmopathy occurred over 18 months of follow-up. Hyperthyroidism patients were newly diagnosed, with disease duration under 2 months, and aged 18 to 65 years. Any patient with an uncontrolled infection, another autoimmune disease, pregnancy or lactation was excluded. Diagnoses were based on clinical symptoms, serum thyroxine and TRAb, thyroid ultrasound and orbital computed tomography. PBMCs were separated from under 11 ml of fresh peripheral blood using Ficoll-Paque density gradient centrifugation. Trizol reagent was used to extract total RNA, and RNA quality was then checked on an Agilent 2100 Bioanalyzer.

This clonotype was found a few times. Its recognized antigen is unknown. Base qualities are not recorded, but no much larger clone differs from it by a single base. Amplification of TCR beta CDR3 regions was carried out from RNA transcripts. The first round of RT-PCR for the TCR CDR3 was performed with the HTBI primer set and the Qiagen OneStep RT-PCR kit. Libraries were constructed in a second round of multiplex PCR, after which size selection and purification were carried out. The libraries were sequenced on an Illumina HiSeq2000 using paired-end 100 bp reads. As for the authors' bioinformatics: SOAPnuke was used to process the raw data, with reads discarded if the reads contained adapters or uncalled bases, had a mean Phred below 15, or lacked an exact constant-primer or identifier match. High-quality paired reads were merged with COPE v1.2.5, and unique nucleotide sequences were defined as clonotypes. MiTCR v1.1 was used to align clonotypes to the IMGT TRBV, TRBD and TRBJ reference segments. The analysis included only V-J combinations with a frequency above 0.0001, which together covered around 99% of the repertoires. A TCS score was defined as the ratio between F50 (clonal expansion) and ExV (chaos), using BLOSUM62-based TCRdist between CDR3 peptides within each V-J. Welch's t-statistics and random forest reduced roughly 530 V-J features to 10 to 15, which were used in a naive Bayes classifier (R e1071). TCRdb reanalyzed the raw reads on its own, using fastp at Q25 for trimming and MiXCR for clone calling, and kept in-frame beta chains. CDR3 protein duplicates are merged, each entry listing the most common genes and DNA. The V and J calls come from TCRdb's annotation, not from the publication. Within this sample are a few hundred thousand distinct CDR3 sequences, with around a sixth of them counted one time only. The biggest ten clones account for 13% to 15% of the sample.

The sequenced material came from blood. The receptor's source is a woman younger than 35 with Graves' hyperthyroidism. The sequence links TRBV7-9 to TRBJ2-3; a tentative D match to TRBD2 spans 6 bases. The CDR3 protein is CASSLAVPGADTQYF. The sequenced DNA is TGTGCCAGCAGCTTAGCGGTACCGGGAGCAGATACGCAGTATTTT. The CDR3 plus the reference TRBV7-9 and TRBJ2-3 genes for the other parts give the full variable domain: DTGVSQNPRHKITKRGQNVTFRCDPISEHNRLYWYRQTLGQGPEFLTYFQNEAQLEKSRLLSDRFSAERPKGSFSTLEIQRTEQGDSAMYLCASSLAVPGADTQYFGPGTRLTVL.